Included here is one T cell receptor beta chain sequence, with context. Its antigen remains unidentified. No qualities accompany the bases; no much larger clone lies one base away. This sample was included in a study of beta chain features in type 1 diabetes (dated by TCRdb to between 2017 and 2018). About the investigation overall: No differences in mean age, gender distribution, total cell number or subset yield were found between patients and healthy donors. The study compared the TCRB repertoires of sorted circulating CD4+ T cell subsets in recently diagnosed type 1 diabetes patients with those in matched healthy donors. Naive and central memory subsets were obtained from all 30 or so donors, but regulatory and stem cell-like memory subsets were isolated from only 8 patients and 8 healthy donors. Across all samples, approximately 100 million sorted cells were examined, and cell number per subset correlated strongly with RNA yield.

The entire amount of isolated RNA was reverse transcribed using the High Capacity cDNA Reverse Transcription Kit, so the sequenced TCRB transcripts were expressed ones. For stem cell-like memory T cell samples, survey-depth immunoSEQ sequencing was used, averaging approximately 1 million total reads per sample. Sorted cells were lysed in RLT buffer, and RNA was extracted using DNase-treated RNeasy Micro or Mini kits according to cell number. Each cell subset was processed separately to prevent cross-contamination, with patient and healthy donor samples processed together. TCRB sequences were amplified from cDNA with the immunoSEQ multiplex PCR, producing 87-bp fragments spanning the CDR3 region. The amplicons were sequenced using the Illumina HiSeq platform. The paper's data handling went like this. Synthetic template baselines were used to correct PCR bias computationally, reads within Hamming distance 2 were collapsed together, and singletons that could not be merged were discarded. Reads were aligned against IMGT to assign V, D and J genes, CDR3 length and insertions or deletions at six rearrangement sites. Within each subset, clonotype counts were normalized to sorted cell number, and only after that were true diversity and Gini coefficients computed with the tcR R package. The overlap coefficient, calculated on TCRB nucleotide sequences, was used to quantify repertoire sharing. The source is immuneACCESS, and TCRdb retained only in-frame sequences with V and J called. Part of the clones is not carried over; for the studies checked, unresolved V genes explain less than half of this, and the remainder is unexplained. V and J calls and clone size come straight from that table; D and trimming were deduced from the DNA. Present in this sample are approximately 110,000 clones, approximately 37% of which were seen just once. Over 0.065% of the sample belongs to the ten largest clones.

A single peripheral blood draw of around 120 mL on average was collected from each donor into heparinised tubes. Using a panel that included CD45RO, CCR7, CD25, CD127, CD95 and CD27, naive, central memory, regulatory and stem cell-like memory CD4+ T cells were sorted on a BD FACSAria II. Every sorted population had a purity above 95%. PBMCs were isolated right away by Lymphoprep density gradient centrifugation and were stained directly, without culture. To minimize batch effects, samples were stained and sorted in pairs, one healthy donor with one patient per experiment. Summary of the overall study and its limitations: Because cDNA rather than genomic DNA was sequenced, highly expressing activated cells could have been over-represented, although no difference in activation and CD3 levels was found between groups. At VDJ recombination sites, patients with type 1 diabetes made fewer insertions and deleted more nucleotides, a pattern implying thymic rearrangement abnormalities. The naive, central memory and regulatory TCRB repertoires appeared to resemble one another more closely among patients than among healthy donors. Type 1 diabetes patients showed a moderate but significant shortening of TCRB CDR3 length in all four CD4+ subsets. Shorter templates might have been favored by PCR, but patient and control samples were amplified and corrected together, so both groups would have been affected equally by any skew. HLA sub-analyses involved small numbers of individuals, so any influence of HLA type on TCRB rearrangement remained unresolved.

Sequences were obtained from stem cell memory CD4+ T cells from blood. The cell subset or site tag for this specimen amounts to: stem cell-like memory CD4+ T cells. This TCR came from a woman aged 18-29 years in good health.

The bases read TGTGCCAGCGCCTTACAGGTTTCGCATTACGAGCAGTACTTC. Protein translation: CASALQVSHYEQYF. Recombination joined TRBV27 with TRBJ2-7; the D gene is perhaps TRBD1, on 5 matching bases. The germline V gene (reference sequence) gives CDR1 as MNHEY and CDR2 as SMNVEV. The junction carries 18 bases between V and J, which are trimmed by 8 bases and 4 bases respectively. Including the terminal cysteine and phenylalanine, the CDR3 comprises 14 residues. The entry retains the CDR3 DNA only, 42 bases that are in frame from base 1.